One sample yielded the 29 T cell receptor beta chains listed below, sequenced in a study of cytomegalovirus exposure and HLA in healthy donors. It was with 60 Vbeta and 13 Jbeta primers that the PCR ran. Some clones are missing from TCRdb's copy, which holds only in-frame ones; the method was immunoSEQ multiplex PCR. The sample has 90,000 to 120,000 clones; about 80% are singletons. Sample: PBMCs. These receptors all stem from a man aged 25 to 40 in good health and CMV-seropositive.

The CDR3 DNA reads TGTGCCAGCAGTGAACGTCGGGGGTTGAACACTGAAGCTTTCTTT. Encoded protein: CASSERRGLNTEAFF. The chain employs TRBV2 and TRBJ1-1, with D maybe TRBD1 (5 bases). In germline, CDR1 is SNHLY, CDR2 FYNNEI. The CDR3 covers 15 residues. V shed 2 bases and J shed 0 bases, with 10 bases lying between them.

The V gene is TRBV2, the J gene TRBJ2-7; 12 bases are shared with TRBD1. Germline CDR1 SNHLY, CDR2 FYNNEI. The CDR3 is 14 residues long. V dropped 10 bases and J dropped 3; count of bases not matched to a gene: 7. The CDR3 nucleotides are TGTGCCATATTTAGGGACAGGGGGCACTACGAGCAGTACTTC. Residues: CAIFRDRGHYEQYF.

This clone was counted once. The chain recombines TRBV7-2 with TRBJ1-1; 9 bases fit TRBD1. J lost 6 bases, V lost 5 bases, and 7 bases had no gene match. Germline V gene lookup returns CDR1 SGHTA and CDR2 FQGNSA. This CDR3 has 14 amino acids. The CDR3 sequence is CASSPPDRGSEAFF. CDR3 nucleotides: TGTGCCAGCAGCCCGCCGGACAGGGGATCTGAAGCTTTCTTT.

The gene calls are TRBV6-5 and TRBJ2-7; D may be TRBD1 (6 bases). The V end lost 2 bases, the J end lost 5 bases, and 19 bases lay between the germline ends. Per germline, CDR1 MNHEY and CDR2 SVGAGI. This CDR3 has 16 amino acids. This CDR3 reads CASSYAPWGLRNEQYF. In nucleotides, the CDR3 is TGTGCCAGCAGTTACGCCCCCTGGGGGCTGCGGAACGAGCAGTACTTC.

The chain carries TRBV10-2 and TRBJ2-7; 7 bases agree with TRBD1. V dropped 3 bases and J dropped 0; count of bases not matched to a gene: 5. The CDR3 covers 15 residues. CDR1 is WSHSY, CDR2 SAAADI, per germline. This chain's CDR3 is CASSEEGASSYEQYF. As DNA, the CDR3 is TGCGCCAGCAGTGAAGAGGGGGCGAGCTCCTACGAGCAGTACTTC.

The V gene is TRBV5-1, the J gene TRBJ1-1; no definite D call. V was pared by 0 bases and J by 6 bases, with 15 bases between. The CDR3 has 15 amino acids. The germline V gene has CDR1 SGHRS and CDR2 YFSETQ. The CDR3 here is CASSLGSVSVSEAFF. The CDR3 nucleotides read TGCGCCAGCAGCTTGGGGTCGGTCTCTGTCTCTGAAGCTTTCTTT.

About this clone itself: Germline is not matched at one junction end, which may reflect a read error. The chain has TRBV10-3 and TRBJ2-7; 11 nucleotides align to TRBD1. This CDR3 has 15 amino acids. Germline loops: CDR1 ENHRY, CDR2 SYGVKD. The CDR3 here is CAITKEGTGGAEQHF. CDR3 bases: TGTGCCATCACAAAAGAGGGGACAGGGGGGGCCGAGCAGCACTTC.

The rearrangement links TRBV4-1 to TRBJ2-5; D is perhaps TRBD1 (7 bases). V was pared by 4 bases and J by 3 bases, with 18 bases between. Per germline, CDR1 MGHRA and CDR2 YSYEKL. CDR3 length equals 16 residues. The CDR3 is CASSLGWTTGEETQYF. In DNA, the CDR3 is TGCGCCAGCAGCCTCGGCTGGACTACAGGGGAAGAGACCCAGTACTTC.

This clone appeared once. V usage is TRBV5-1 and J usage is TRBJ2-3; tentative D call: TRBD1 (6 bases). Trimming removed 4 bases at V and 6 bases at J, with 15 bases between. Looked up from germline, CDR1 is SGHRS and CDR2 is YFSETQ. The CDR3 extends over 14 amino acids. Here the CDR3 DNA reads TGCGCCAGCAGCACAATGACAGGAACTGATACGCAGTATTTT. The encoded protein is CASSTMTGTDTQYF.

The V and J genes are TRBV9 and TRBJ1-2; D uncertain. This CDR3 region has 11 residues. The germline gives CDR1 SGDLS, CDR2 YYNGEE. Trimming took 4 bases from V and 12 from J, leaving 13 bases between them. CDR3 bases: TGTGCCAGCAGCCGTGCAGGTGCCCACACCTTC. Its translation: CASSRAGAHTF. The variable domain in full, with the rest retrieved from reference TRBV9 and TRBJ1-2, is DSGVTQTPKHLITATGQRVTLRCSPRSGDLSVYWYQQSLDQGLQFLIQYYNGEERAKGNILERFSAQQFPDLHSELNLSSLELGDSALYFCASSRAGAHTFGSGTRLTVV.

This clone appeared once. The genes are TRBV5-1 and TRBJ2-7, with TRBD1 identical over 7 bases. In germline, CDR1 is SGHRS, CDR2 YFSETQ. This CDR3 contains 14 residues. V was clipped by 7 bases and J by 0 bases; unmatched bases: 7. CDR3 DNA: TGCGCCAGCGTCCTCGGGACAGCCTCCTACGAGCAGTACTTC. This gives the protein CASVLGTASYEQYF.

This chain connects TRBV25-1 to TRBJ1-4; unclear D gene. The CDR3 has 15 residues. V dropped 0 bases and J dropped 3 bases, with 8 bases sitting between them. CDR1 and CDR2 (germline): MGHDK, SYGVNS. The CDR3 coding sequence is TGTGCCAGCAGTGAATATCCGGGATCTAATGAAAAACTGTTTTTT. Translating it yields CASSEYPGSNEKLFF.

The V call is TRBV11-2, the J call TRBJ1-5, with D unresolved. CDR1 is SGHAT and CDR2 is FQNNGV in the germline V gene. The CDR3 length is 15 residues. Deletions cut 3 bases from V and 0 bases from J, with 9 bases between. CDR3 loop: CASSLGPYSNQPQHF. Written as DNA, the CDR3 is TGTGCCAGCAGCTTGGGCCCATATAGCAATCAGCCCCAGCATTTT.

CDR3 sequence (DNA): TGCAGCGTGGCGGACGGGGGACTCTATGGCTACACCTTC. Its protein is CSVADGGLYGYTF. The V call is TRBV29-1, the J call TRBJ1-2, with D perhaps TRBD1 (5 bases). The CDR3 is made up of 13 amino acids. Trimming left V 6 bases short and J 4 bases short, with 15 bases between. In germline, CDR1 is SQVTM, CDR2 ANQGSEA.

The chain links TRBV4-1 to TRBJ1-5; 7 bases line up with TRBD1. Trimming took 2 bases from V and 4 from J; bases not matched to a gene: 14. The CDR3 sequence is 18 residues long. Germline loops: CDR1 MGHRA, CDR2 YSYEKL. CDR3 region: CASSQLLRQGPANQPQHF. The CDR3 region has the DNA TGCGCCAGCAGCCAACTTCTCCGACAGGGCCCTGCAAATCAGCCCCAGCATTTT.

The chain uses TRBV6-1 and TRBJ1-2, with D tentatively TRBD1 (5 bases). The CDR3 consists of 15 residues. Germline CDR1 is MNHNS and CDR2 is SASEGT. The germline V and J ends were trimmed by 4 bases and 4 bases, with 16 bases remaining between them. CDR3 sequence reads: CASSGQFGASYGYTF. In nucleotides, the CDR3 is TGTGCCAGCAGTGGACAGTTTGGGGCAAGCTATGGCTACACCTTC.

The CDR3 region is CASTRGVTGPSGYTF. The CDR3 DNA sequence: TGTGCCAGTACCCGAGGGGTGACAGGGCCGAGTGGCTACACCTTC. This rearrangement joins TRBV19 to TRBJ1-2, with 7 bases fitting TRBD1. The V gene end was trimmed by 7 bases and the J gene end by 7 bases; junction bases not matched to a gene: 15. This CDR3 is 15 amino acids long. Germline V lookup: CDR1 LNHDA, CDR2 SQIVND (reference sequence).

The chain carries TRBV5-4 and TRBJ1-1; D unclear. The V end lost 2 bases, the J end lost 0 bases, and 2 bases lay between the germline ends. The germline CDR1 and CDR2 sequences are SGHNT and YYREEE (reference sequence). The CDR3 spans 12 residues. DNA of the CDR3: TGTGCCAGCAGCTTCATGAACACTGAAGCTTTCTTT. This codes for CASSFMNTEAFF.

The chain is built from TRBV21-1 and TRBJ2-2; the D call in the table, TRBD2, was not verified against the DNA. TRBV21-1 is assigned pseudogene status. This CDR3 is built from 19 residues. This CDR3 is CASSKIFMWTSVLTGELFF. As DNA, the CDR3 is TGTGCCAGCAGCAAAATCTTTATGTGGACTAGCGTCCTAACCGGGGAGCTGTTTTTT.

This clone was observed a few times. V usage is TRBV4-2 and J usage is TRBJ1-2; D not resolved. The germline CDR1 and CDR2 sequences are LGHNA and YNFKEQ. V lost 0 bases and J 2 bases, leaving 10 bases between the germline ends. The CDR3 extends over 15 amino acids. The CDR3 region has the DNA TGTGCCAGCAGCCAAGATAGAAGCAGGAACTATGGCTACACCTTC. Translating gives CASSQDRSRNYGYTF.

V is TRBV18 and J is TRBJ2-3; 12 bases map to TRBD2. The CDR3 sequence is 17 residues long. Germline V lookup: CDR1 KGHSH, CDR2 LQKENI. V dropped 3 bases and J dropped 2; count of bases not matched to a gene: 6. The CDR3, as DNA: TGTGCCAGCTCACCTAAGACTAGCGGGGGTGTCACAGATACGCAGTATTTT. It codes for CASSPKTSGGVTDTQYF.

CDR3 sequence (DNA): TGTGCCTGGACCGAGCAGGGGGATTCACCCCTCCACTTT. Translated, it gives CAWTEQGDSPLHF. The rearrangement uses TRBV30 and TRBJ1-6, with 7 bases fitting TRBD1. CDR1 is GTSNPN, CDR2 SVGIG, per germline (reference sequence). V shed 4 bases, J shed 8 bases, and the junction held 5 bases outside the gene matches. The CDR3 runs to 13 residues.

The chain links TRBV7-9 to TRBJ2-3; tentatively, D is TRBD2 (6 bases). Germline V gene lookup returns CDR1 SEHNR and CDR2 FQNEAQ (reference sequence). The CDR3 covers 19 residues. V was shortened by 2 bases and J by 2 bases, with 23 bases between the two germline ends. In DNA form, the CDR3 reads TGTGCCAGCAGCTTAAGTTCCGGGGGAACCTATTCTTTCACAGATACGCAGTATTTT. Translated: CASSLSSGGTYSFTDTQYF.

V usage is TRBV6-4 and J usage is TRBJ1-4; D unclear. The CDR3 runs 13 residues. Germline V gives CDR1 MRHNA, CDR2 SNTAGT. Trimming cost V 5 bases and J 7 bases, with 11 bases left between them. The CDR3 reads CASSPDWGEKLFF. In nucleotides, the CDR3 is TGTGCCAGCAGTCCGGACTGGGGTGAAAAACTGTTTTTT.

DNA of the CDR3: TGTGCCAGCAGCTTAGCCCTTGGACAGGGGATTTCCGGGGAGCTGTTTTTT. Translated: CASSLALGQGISGELFF. The gene calls are TRBV11-2 and TRBJ2-2; 9 bases line up with TRBD1. Germline V gene lookup returns CDR1 SGHAT and CDR2 FQNNGV. CDR3 length: 17 amino acids. The V and J ends lost 1 base and 6 bases, in that order; junction bases with no gene match: 9.

V and J are TRBV2 and TRBJ2-5, with 7 bases lining up with TRBD2. Trimming took 8 bases from V and 3 from J; bases not matched to a gene: 3. Germline loops: CDR1 SNHLY, CDR2 FYNNEI. The CDR3 has 12 amino acids. The CDR3 region has the DNA TGTGCCAGCGACAGCGGGGAAGAGACCCAGTACTTC. Protein product: CASDSGEETQYF.

This chain links TRBV4-1 with TRBJ2-1, with D perhaps TRBD1 (6 bases). The germline gives CDR1 MGHRA, CDR2 YSYEKL. V lost 1 base, J lost 0 bases, and 13 bases lay in between. The CDR3 has 17 amino acids. CDR3 bases: TGCGCCAGCAGCCAAGCGAACAGGGTTAGCTCCTACAATGAGCAGTTCTTC. Residues: CASSQANRVSSYNEQFF.

The V gene is TRBV11-2, the J gene TRBJ2-1, with 9 nucleotides matching TRBD2. Trimming cost V 0 bases and J 10 bases; bases outside gene matches: 7. Looked up from germline, CDR1 is SGHAT and CDR2 is FQNNGV. The CDR3 loop spans 15 amino acids. CDR3 in DNA: TGTGCCAGCAGCTTAGATAGGCTAGCGGGGAGGGAGCAGTTCTTC. Encoded protein: CASSLDRLAGREQFF.

The rearrangement joins TRBV19 to TRBJ2-5, with 8 nucleotides matching TRBD2. V gave up 3 bases and J gave up 4 bases; unmatched junction bases: 4. CDR1 and CDR2 (germline): LNHDA, SQIVND (reference sequence). CDR3 length: 14 residues. The CDR3 DNA sequence: TGTGCCAGTAGTATCGGGGGGGCCCGAGAGACCCAGTACTTC. It specifies CASSIGGARETQYF.